This entry is about one T cell receptor beta chain. Its antigen is unknown. The entry originates in a study of cytomegalovirus exposure and HLA in healthy donors. Study at large: The roughly 120 validation repertoires and the approximately 630 first-cohort repertoires shared a platform, a later analysis reported. Study-level points and caveats: Some public TCRs appeared in many individuals, while most sequences were rare.

The protocol was immunoSEQ multiplex PCR, while the TCRdb copy is restricted to in-frame clones and leaves out a portion. Among 50,000 to 65,000 clones listed, roughly 87% were seen once. The CDR3 covers 13 residues. Germline assignment: CDR1 SEHNR and CDR2 FQNEAQ (reference sequence). Deletions cut 2 bases from V and 4 bases from J, with 8 bases between. The sequenced sample consisted of PBMCs. The chain joins TRBV7-9 to TRBJ2-5, with D tentatively TRBD1 (5 bases). The origin of this receptor is a woman in her late teens or twenties in good health and CMV-seronegative. CDR3 loop: CASSLRQGETQYF. For the CDR3, the DNA is TGTGCCAGCAGCTTACGGCAGGGAGAGACCCAGTACTTC.